The next 2 T cell receptor beta chains were all read from a single sample in a study of early T cells in non-severe SARS-CoV-2 infection. MiXCR, run by TCRdb on the 5' RACE reads, gives a single entry per CDR3 protein. The sample has some 61,000 distinct CDR3 sequences; about a tenth are singletons. The sequencing input was whole blood. These receptor sequences come from an adult who was a healthcare worker with PCR-confirmed SARS-CoV-2 infection or an uninfected control (not recorded which).

This clonotype was counted only a few times. The rearrangement joins TRBV10-3 to TRBJ2-5; D tentatively reads TRBD1 or TRBD2 (5 bases each). This CDR3 comprises 15 residues. Germline V gene lookup returns CDR1 ENHRY and CDR2 SYGVKD. V was shortened by 4 bases and J by 5 bases, with 17 bases between the two germline ends. The CDR3 sequence is CAISAPGSREETQYF. CDR3 nucleotides: TGTGCCATCAGTGCGCCCGGGTCCAGGGAGGAGACCCAGTACTTC.

This clonotype has just a few counts. The V gene is TRBV27, the J gene TRBJ1-1; 7 nucleotides align to TRBD1. Germline V gene data show CDR1 as MNHEY and CDR2 as SMNVEV (reference sequence). CDR3 length equals 16 residues. With 7 bases clipped from V and 3 bases from J, the junction kept 14 bases outside the gene matches. CDR3 loop: CASNIRDRSLYTEAFF. CDR3 in DNA: TGTGCCAGCAACATAAGGGACAGATCCCTTTACACTGAAGCTTTCTTT.